One sample yielded the 26 T cell receptor beta chains listed below, sequenced in a study of TIL therapy for anti-PD-1-resistant metastatic lung cancer. The immunoSEQ assay was v3. The table came from immunoSEQ multiplex PCR; TCRdb's copy has only in-frame clones and leaves some out. The sample gives about 50,000 clones, around 80% of which show up once; 4% to 5.5% is in the top ten. The sample's time point: pre-treatment sample, taken before nivolumab and TIL therapy. The sequencing here drew on blood, taken at baseline. The source of these receptors is a woman aged 25-85 years with non-small cell lung cancer.

The V call is TRBV7-7, the J call TRBJ1-1, with 8 nucleotides matching TRBD1. V was pared by 5 bases and J by 5 bases, with 4 bases of the junction left unmatched. Germline V gene sequence: CDR1 SSHAT, CDR2 FNYEAQ (reference sequence). The CDR3 spans 13 residues. CDR3 DNA: TGTGCCAGCAGCCGCGGACAGGGAACTGAAGCTTTCTTT. Residues: CASSRGQGTEAFF.

V gene TRBV9 combines with J gene TRBJ2-7; weak D call: TRBD2 (6 bases). The ends were cut back, 4 bases at V and 0 bases at J, with 11 bases in the middle. This CDR3 contains 14 residues. Germline CDR1 and CDR2: SGDLS and YYNGEE. Written as DNA, the CDR3 is TGTGCCAGCAGCTTTAGCGGAAACTCCTACGAGCAGTACTTC. Its translation: CASSFSGNSYEQYF.

The chain uses TRBV6-1 and TRBJ1-4; D gene ambiguous. The CDR3 runs 14 residues. Per the germline V gene, CDR1 is MNHNS and CDR2 is SASEGT. Trimming took 6 bases from V and 5 from J, leaving 13 bases between them. This CDR3 reads CASRPIGTNEKLFF. CDR3 nucleotides: TGTGCCAGCAGGCCGATTGGAACAAATGAAAAACTGTTTTTT.

The V and J genes are TRBV4-1 and TRBJ1-1; D not resolved. The CDR3 is made up of 14 amino acids. Between the trimmed V and J ends, which lost 4 bases and 6 bases, there was a span of 15 bases. Germline values: CDR1 MGHRA, CDR2 YSYEKL. The CDR3 DNA reads TGCGCCAGCAGCCGCGGGCCGGAGGTCCCTGAAGCTTTCTTT. Its protein is CASSRGPEVPEAFF.

The CDR3 region has the DNA TGCGCCAGCAGCCCGGACCTAGCGGCCACTAGGGATACGCAGTATTTT. Translating it yields CASSPDLAATRDTQYF. The chain combines TRBV4-1 with TRBJ2-3; 7 positions agree with TRBD2. In germline, CDR1 is MGHRA, CDR2 YSYEKL. The CDR3 runs to 16 residues. Germline trimming cut 4 bases from V and 6 bases from J; bases unmatched to any gene: 13.

The rearrangement links TRBV7-8 to TRBJ2-2, with 7 positions matching TRBD1. CDR3 length: 16 residues. V shed 5 bases, J shed 3 bases, and the junction held 9 bases outside the gene matches. Germline V lookup: CDR1 SGHVS, CDR2 FQNEAQ. CDR3 nucleotides: TGTGCCAGCAGCCCAGGAGACAGGGTTGACACCGGGGAGCTGTTTTTT. Translation gives CASSPGDRVDTGELFF.

The CDR3 is CASSFGTTSSGANVLTF. The CDR3 nucleotides are TGTGCCAGCAGTTTTGGGACTACTAGCTCTGGGGCCAACGTCCTGACTTTC. The chain links TRBV27 to TRBJ2-6; 7 bases fit TRBD2. The CDR3 is 17 amino acids. The trim removed 3 bases at V and 0 bases at J, leaving 5 bases unmatched. Per germline, CDR1 MNHEY and CDR2 SMNVEV (reference sequence).

The CDR3 region is CAIRRQGAYEQYF. Written as DNA, the CDR3 is TGTGCCATCAGACGACAGGGGGCCTACGAGCAGTACTTC. The J gene is TRBJ2-7, the V gene TRBV10-3; 9 bases match TRBD1. Germline assignment: CDR1 ENHRY and CDR2 SYGVKD. The CDR3 loop spans 13 amino acids. Trimming took 6 bases from V and 2 from J; bases not matched to a gene: 2.

The gene calls are TRBV6-6 and TRBJ1-2; TRBD1 matches 10 bases. Germline-derived CDR1 and CDR2 are MNHNY and SVGAGI (reference sequence). The CDR3 length is 16 residues. Unmatched junction bases numbered 7, after V lost 2 bases and J lost 4 bases. The CDR3 is CASSYDRQGASYGYTF. CDR3 in DNA: TGTGCCAGCAGTTACGACCGACAGGGGGCTAGCTATGGCTACACCTTC.

The V gene is TRBV2, the J gene TRBJ2-5; TRBD2 agrees at 9 bases. V gave up 3 bases and J gave up 3 bases; unmatched junction bases: 8. The CDR3 is 16 residues long. CDR1 is SNHLY and CDR2 is FYNNEI in the germline V gene. The CDR3 region is CASSEERLAGEETQYF. In nucleotides, the CDR3 is TGTGCCAGCAGTGAGGAAAGGTTAGCGGGGGAAGAGACCCAGTACTTC.

The chain employs TRBV6-5 and TRBJ1-1; D is unclear. The CDR3 spans 14 residues. The germline gives CDR1 MNHEY, CDR2 SVGAGI. Trimming left V 0 bases short and J 1 base short, with 6 bases between. The DNA of the CDR3 is TGTGCCAGCAGTTACTCAGCAGGGAACACTGAAGCTTTCTTT. It encodes CASSYSAGNTEAFF.

This chain joins TRBV30 and TRBJ2-5, with TRBD2 matching 8 bases. The V gene end was trimmed by 4 bases and the J gene end by 5 bases; junction bases not matched to a gene: 18. The germline CDR1 and CDR2 sequences are GTSNPN and SVGIG (reference sequence). The CDR3 covers 17 residues. For the CDR3, the DNA is TGTGCCTGGACTAGGGGGACTAGTTGGGGGGCCATGGAGACCCAGTACTTC. This translates into CAWTRGTSWGAMETQYF.

This clone was picked up one time. The rearrangement uses TRBV5-1 and TRBJ2-3; D is undetermined. V gave up 1 base and J gave up 1 base, with 10 bases separating them. There are 15 residues in the CDR3. Germline V gene lookup returns CDR1 SGHRS and CDR2 YFSETQ. The CDR3 DNA is TGCGCCAGCAGCTTGATTGCTGGAGGCACAGATACGCAGTATTTT. It encodes CASSLIAGGTDTQYF.

The chain carries TRBV21-1 and TRBJ1-2; the table names TRBD1, a call not compared with the DNA. TRBV21-1 is flagged as a pseudogene. The CDR3 runs to 13 residues. The CDR3 spells CASTQTGNYGYTF. CDR3 sequence (DNA): TGTGCCAGCACTCAGACAGGGAACTATGGCTACACCTTC.

The rearrangement links TRBV5-8 to TRBJ1-1, with D possibly matching TRBD1 (5 bases). Trimming took off 0 bases at V and 4 bases at J, with 16 bases between the two ends. CDR3 length equals 16 residues. Germline V gene lookup returns CDR1 SGHTS and CDR2 YDEGEE. The CDR3 reads CASSLGDGLRGTEAFF. In DNA, the CDR3 is TGTGCCAGCAGCTTGGGGGACGGACTTCGGGGCACTGAAGCTTTCTTT.

The V call is TRBV19, the J call TRBJ1-5; 9 nucleotides agree with TRBD1. Germline CDR1 is LNHDA and CDR2 is SQIVND (reference sequence). The CDR3 loop spans 16 amino acids. The V gene end was trimmed by 4 bases and the J gene end by 2 bases; junction bases not matched to a gene: 6. The CDR3 reads CASSTRGTGRNQPQHF. The DNA for the CDR3 is TGTGCCAGTAGTACCCGGGGGACAGGGCGCAATCAGCCCCAGCATTTT.

The chain recombines TRBV4-2 with TRBJ2-7; possible D gene TRBD2, 5 bases. V was trimmed by 3 bases and J by 0 bases, leaving 12 bases between them. The CDR3 spans 15 residues. Germline assignment: CDR1 LGHNA and CDR2 YNFKEQ. CDR3: CASSQERAGSYEQYF. The CDR3 DNA sequence: TGTGCCAGCAGCCAGGAAAGGGCGGGCTCCTACGAGCAGTACTTC.

The chain couples TRBV5-1 to TRBJ1-6; D uncertain. V lost 1 base and J 3 bases, leaving 14 bases between the germline ends. Germline CDR1 reads SGHRS; CDR2 reads YFSETQ. The CDR3 loop spans 17 amino acids. The CDR3 protein is CASSLLIGENYNSPLHF. Written as DNA, the CDR3 is TGCGCCAGCAGCTTGCTCATTGGGGAGAACTATAATTCACCCCTCCACTTT.

The CDR3 sequence: CATSRDAFGGRAYGYTF. The CDR3 DNA sequence: TGTGCCACCAGCAGAGATGCTTTCGGGGGCAGGGCCTATGGCTACACCTTC. The chain has TRBV15 and TRBJ1-2; D might be TRBD1 (6 bases). Germline lookup yields CDR1 LNHNV and CDR2 YYDKDF (reference sequence). The ends were cut back, 0 bases at V and 4 bases at J, with 18 bases in the middle. This CDR3 comprises 17 residues.

This chain connects TRBV28 to TRBJ1-4; the D gene is possibly TRBD1 (6 bases). The CDR3 sequence is 14 residues long. V was trimmed by 5 bases and J by 1 base, leaving 8 bases between them. Germline V gene data show CDR1 as MDHEN and CDR2 as SYDVKM. Here the CDR3 DNA reads TGTGCCAGCAGTGTACAGGGAACTAATGAAAAACTGTTTTTT. Residues: CASSVQGTNEKLFF. The variable domain in full, with the rest retrieved from reference TRBV28 and TRBJ1-4, is DVKVTQSSRYLVKRTGEKVFLECVQDMDHENMFWYRQDPGLGLRLIYFSYDVKMKEKGDIPEGYSVSREKKERFSLILESASTNQTSMYLCASSVQGTNEKLFFGSGTQLSVL.

This clone was recorded only once. This sequence joins TRBV5-1 and TRBJ1-2, with 10 bases matching TRBD1. In germline, CDR1 is SGHRS, CDR2 YFSETQ. Trimming at V came to 4 bases and at J to 3 bases, leaving 0 bases not matched to a gene. The CDR3 is 13 amino acids. CDR3: CASSGQGDYGYTF. CDR3 nucleotides: TGCGCCAGCAGCGGACAGGGGGACTATGGCTACACCTTC. The full variable domain, in which reference TRBV5-1 and TRBJ1-2 provide the parts outside the CDR3, is KAGVTQTPRYLIKTRGQQVTLSCSPISGHRSVSWYQQTPGQGLQFLFEYFSETQRNKGNFPGRFSGRQFSNSRSEMNVSTLELGDSALYLCASSGQGDYGYTFGSGTRLTVV.

V and J are TRBV29-1 and TRBJ2-5; no firm D call. Germline-derived CDR1 and CDR2 are SQVTM and ANQGSEA. This CDR3 has 13 residues. Trimming removed 3 bases from V and 4 bases from J, with 12 bases in between. This CDR3 is CSVEDQSGETQYF. The CDR3, as DNA: TGCAGCGTTGAGGATCAGAGTGGAGAGACCCAGTACTTC.

The V and J genes are TRBV10-3 and TRBJ1-5; the match to TRBD1 covers 8 bases. Germline V gene lookup returns CDR1 ENHRY and CDR2 SYGVKD. V lost 6 bases and J lost 3; bases outside the gene matches: 10. This CDR3 is 16 amino acids long. CDR3 in DNA: TGTGCCATCAGCCACGCCGACAGGGGCCCCAATCAGCCCCAGCATTTT. This encodes CAISHADRGPNQPQHF.

The chain recombines TRBV15 with TRBJ2-1, with 13 nucleotides matching TRBD2. The CDR3 sequence is 18 residues long. Germline V gene data show CDR1 as LNHNV and CDR2 as YYDKDF (reference sequence). Trimming removed 0 bases from V and 5 bases from J; junction bases left unmatched: 7. As DNA, the CDR3 is TGTGCCACCAGCAGAGAACTAGCGGGAGGGCCCCGGGACAATGAGCAGTTCTTC. This sequence encodes CATSRELAGGPRDNEQFF.

In its sample, this clone was seen a few times. The genes are TRBV6-5 and TRBJ1-5; D gene uncertain. Germline V CDR1 and CDR2: MNHEY, SVGAGI. V was shortened by 5 bases and J by 9 bases, with 17 bases between the two germline ends. This CDR3 has 14 amino acids. The CDR3 DNA reads TGTGCCAGCAGTGCTTCAGATGTCTCGAGGCCCCAGCATTTT. It encodes CASSASDVSRPQHF.

The chain recombines TRBV5-1 with TRBJ2-1; 9 bases align to TRBD2. The V and J ends lost 4 bases and 0 bases, in that order; junction bases with no gene match: 2. The CDR3 is made up of 15 amino acids. The germline gives CDR1 SGHRS, CDR2 YFSETQ. CDR3 protein: CASSGSGSSYNEQFF. CDR3 nucleotide sequence: TGCGCCAGCAGCGGTAGCGGGAGCTCCTACAATGAGCAGTTCTTC.